The 18 T cell receptor beta chains listed next were all sequenced from one sample in a study of blood T cells in healthy people across ages. Using a J-beta primer mix together with a sample-barcoded 5' primer, a second PCR was run for roughly 6 to 11 cycles. Each CDR3 protein gets one entry after TCRdb re-called the 5' RACE reads with MiXCR. The sample contains about 1.5 million distinct CDR3 sequences, around 40% of which appear only once. Sequenced material: blood. The source is a woman in her late teens or twenties in good health.

This chain joins TRBV30 and TRBJ2-5; D might be TRBD1 (5 bases). This CDR3 region has 13 residues. Between the trimmed V and J ends, which lost 0 bases and 11 bases, there was a span of 16 bases. CDR1 is GTSNPN and CDR2 is SVGIG in the germline V gene (reference sequence). In DNA, the CDR3 is TGTGCCTGGAGTGTAGAGGTGGACAATGAGCAGTACTTC. Protein sequence: CAWSVEVDNEQYF.

The chain joins TRBV9 to TRBJ2-3; D call uncertain. Deletions cut 4 bases from V and 6 bases from J, with 15 bases between. CDR1 and CDR2 (germline): SGDLS, YYNGEE. The CDR3 spans 14 residues. The CDR3 loop is CASSTPISGDTQYF. In nucleotides, the CDR3 is TGTGCCAGCAGCACACCAATTTCCGGGGATACGCAGTATTTT.

This clonotype has a handful of counts. V and J are TRBV7-8 and TRBJ2-7, with D maybe TRBD1 (5 bases). Germline loops: CDR1 SGHVS, CDR2 FQNEAQ. The V end was cut by 8 bases, the J end by 4 bases, with 27 bases between. The CDR3 has 17 residues. The CDR3 DNA reads TGTGCCAGCCAGCTCCTAAGGGGCGCGGCACCCACATACGAGCAGTACTTC. This translates into CASQLLRGAAPTYEQYF.

This clonotype was picked up many times. V usage is TRBV20-1 and J usage is TRBJ2-1; D is possibly TRBD1 (6 bases). The germline V gene has CDR1 DFQATT and CDR2 SNEGSKA (reference sequence). The CDR3 runs 12 residues. The ends were cut back, 6 bases at V and 4 bases at J, with 10 bases in the middle. CDR3 protein: CSAPDRYNEQFF. CDR3 nucleotide sequence: TGCAGTGCACCAGACAGGTACAATGAGCAGTTCTTC.

The chain links TRBV4-3 to TRBJ2-7, with a weak D call TRBD2 (5 bases). V lost 4 bases to trimming and J lost 4 bases, with 17 bases between them. The CDR3 runs 15 residues. CDR1 is LGHNA and CDR2 is YSLEER in the germline V gene. DNA for the CDR3: TGCGCCAGCAGCCTCAGGACCTCCCCGGGATACGAGCAGTACTTC. It codes for CASSLRTSPGYEQYF.

J is TRBJ2-1 and V is TRBV20-1, with 8 bases aligning to TRBD2. Trimming took 3 bases from V and 1 from J; bases not matched to a gene: 5. Germline V gives CDR1 DFQATT, CDR2 SNEGSKA (reference sequence). This CDR3 spans 15 amino acids. CDR3 residues: CSASPSGGSYNEQFF. The CDR3 coding sequence is TGCAGTGCTAGCCCCAGCGGGGGATCCTACAATGAGCAGTTCTTC.

This clonotype has only a few counts. The chain is built from TRBV7-9 and TRBJ2-1; no firm D call. V was pared by 1 base and J by 14 bases, with 12 bases between. The length of the CDR3 is 12 residues. The germline CDR1 and CDR2 sequences are SEHNR and FQNEAQ (reference sequence). The CDR3 DNA is TGTGCCAGCAGCTTAGGGGTTCAGGTTGAGTTCTTC. As protein: CASSLGVQVEFF.

J is TRBJ1-6 and V is TRBV4-1, with D possibly TRBD1 on 6 matching bases. The CDR3 has 15 residues. V lost 4 bases to trimming and J lost 8 bases, with 15 bases between them. CDR1 is MGHRA, CDR2 YSYEKL, per germline. In nucleotides, the CDR3 is TGCGCCAGCAGCCCACTACAGGGAGGTGATTCACCCCTCCACTTT. Encoded protein: CASSPLQGGDSPLHF.

V usage is TRBV7-2 and J usage is TRBJ2-1, with 12 bases matching TRBD2. The CDR3 loop spans 18 amino acids. V lost 2 bases, J lost 7 bases, and 12 bases stayed unmatched. Germline V gives CDR1 SGHTA, CDR2 FQGNSA. CDR3: CASSLSSASGGASNEQFF. As DNA, the CDR3 is TGTGCCAGCAGCTTATCGTCGGCTAGCGGGGGGGCCAGTAATGAGCAGTTCTTC.

Note on this clonotype: Compared with germline, one end of the junction differs, possibly owing to a read error. The chain is built from TRBV6-2 or TRBV6-3 and TRBJ2-3; 7 bases agree with TRBD2. The CDR3 contains 18 residues. CDR1 and CDR2 (germline): MNHEY, SVGEGT. CDR3 sequence (DNA): TGTGCCAGCAGTCCTCGAGTCGGGGCTAGCGGACGCACGGATACGCAGTATTTT. Amino acids: CASSPRVGASGRTDTQYF.

This chain connects TRBV27 to TRBJ2-3; 9 nucleotides match TRBD2. The V and J ends lost 4 bases and 1 base, in that order; junction bases with no gene match: 6. CDR1 is MNHEY, CDR2 SMNVEV, per germline (reference sequence). This CDR3 is built from 16 residues. CDR3 bases: TGTGCCAGCAGTTCCTCAGCGGGGGGAGGCACAGATACGCAGTATTTT. It codes for CASSSSAGGGTDTQYF.

Here the CDR3 reads CASRAGQGLYNEQYF. The CDR3 DNA is TGTGCCAGCAGAGCCGGACAGGGCCTTTACAATGAGCAGTACTTC. V gene TRBV6-5 combines with J gene TRBJ2-7; 8 bases map to TRBD1. The germline gives CDR1 MNHEY, CDR2 SVGAGI. CDR3 length: 15 amino acids. J was trimmed by 7 bases and V by 6 bases; bases with no gene match: 14.

This clonotype was seen ten or more times. Written as DNA, the CDR3 is TGTGCCAGCAGGGTTGGCCAAGAGACCCAGTACTTC. This sequence encodes CASRVGQETQYF. The chain recombines TRBV7-2 with TRBJ2-5; no clear D gene. The CDR3 spans 12 residues. Germline CDR1 SGHTA, CDR2 FQGNSA. Deletions cut 6 bases from V and 1 base from J, with 6 bases between.

V gene TRBV20-1 combines with J gene TRBJ2-6, with D uncertain. Germline V CDR1 and CDR2: DFQATT, SNEGSKA (reference sequence). The ends were cut back, 3 bases at V and 4 bases at J, with 10 bases in the middle. CDR3 size: 14 residues. The DNA for the CDR3 is TGCAGTGCTAGTGCACCCGAGGGGGCCAACGTCCTGACTTTC. It encodes CSASAPEGANVLTF.

This clonotype has a handful of counts. V is TRBV20-1 and J is TRBJ2-1; D remains unclear. Germline V CDR1 and CDR2: DFQATT, SNEGSKA (reference sequence). CDR3 length: 12 amino acids. Trimming took 3 bases from V and 6 from J, leaving 9 bases between them. Here the CDR3 reads CSASTRSNEQFF. DNA for the CDR3: TGCAGTGCTAGTACCAGGTCCAATGAGCAGTTCTTC.

This clonotype has only a few counts. This chain joins TRBV21-1 and TRBJ2-7; the D call TRBD1 from the table was never checked on the DNA. TRBV21-1 corresponds to a pseudogene. The CDR3 is made up of 15 amino acids. The CDR3 loop reads CASRTGGRSSYEQYF. The CDR3 DNA reads as TGTGCCAGCAGGACAGGGGGGCGAAGCTCCTACGAGCAGTACTTC.

This clonotype was detected a few times. This sequence joins TRBV19 and TRBJ1-1; TRBD1 is a possible D gene (5 bases). The V end lost 5 bases, the J end lost 5 bases, and 15 bases lay between the germline ends. The CDR3 is made up of 14 amino acids. Germline V lookup: CDR1 LNHDA, CDR2 SQIVND (reference sequence). This CDR3 reads CASSSGTGATEAFF. DNA for the CDR3: TGTGCCAGTAGTTCCGGGACTGGGGCGACTGAAGCTTTCTTT.

The genes are TRBV6-2 or TRBV6-3 and TRBJ1-2; D gene uncertain. The germline V gene encodes CDR1 MNHEY and CDR2 SVGEGT. Deletions cut 3 bases from V and 5 bases from J, with 7 bases between. The CDR3 runs to 12 residues. CDR3 residues: CASSYKGYGYTF. CDR3 nucleotides: TGTGCCAGCAGTTATAAGGGATATGGCTACACCTTC.